This T cell receptor beta chain emerged from a study of shared clonotypes between healthy human individuals. Overall study results and limits: The sampled material consisted only of blood, and tissue repertoires are likely to differ.

Germline CDR1 reads GTSNPN; CDR2 reads SVGIG (reference sequence). The CDR3 runs 13 residues. The V gene lost 3 bases and the J gene lost 0 bases, with 6 bases spanning the gap. A note on this clone: The antigen remains unidentified.

The repertoire was sequenced with immunoSEQ multiplex PCR; TCRdb's copy has only in-frame clones and lacks some. The sample lists about 1.5 million clones; roughly 96% were seen once. Each donor was a Caucasian adult residing in Nashville, Tennessee. The material sequenced was naive CD4+ T cells sorted from blood. The sample's subset: CD45RA+ positively selected. The genes are TRBV30 and TRBJ1-3; D not certain. This sequence originates from a man aged 25 to 45 in good health. The CDR3 region is CAWRQFSGNTIYF. In nucleotides, the CDR3 is TGTGCCTGGAGGCAGTTCTCTGGAAACACCATATATTTT. The variable domain in full, with the rest retrieved from reference TRBV30 and TRBJ1-3, is SQTIHQWPATLVQPVGSPLSLECTVEGTSNPNLYWYRQAAGRGLQLLFYSVGIGQISSEVPQNLSASRPQDRQFILSSKKLLLSDSGFYLCAWRQFSGNTIYFGEGSWLTVV.